This entry describes one T cell receptor (beta chain). Its target is not known. The data are from a study of Ad26.COV2.S vaccination and SARS-CoV-2 variants. Whole-study results and caveats: Recipients of either vaccine or placebo displayed similar breadth of non-spike TCRs. Vaccine recipients posted higher spike-specific TCR breadth than their placebo counterparts.

The treatment is: some 20 received Ad26.COV2.S at low or high dose, single or two shots; roughly five received placebo; per-sample allocation not given. Day 63 after the first vaccine or placebo injection was the time point for sampling. Between the trimmed V and J ends, which lost 5 bases and 3 bases, there was a span of 16 bases. The CDR3 is made up of 15 amino acids. Germline loops: CDR1 MDHEN, CDR2 SYDVKM. Sequencing was performed with immunoSEQ multiplex PCR; in TCRdb, only in-frame clones are kept and a portion is missing. This table holds hundreds of thousands of clones, 88% found once. This TCR derives from a person between 18 and 65 years old who received the Ad26.COV2.S COVID-19 vaccine or a placebo. The sequencing used peripheral blood, collected in a trial of Ad26.COV2.S vaccine versus placebo. The V gene is TRBV28, the J gene TRBJ1-1, with D possibly TRBD1 on 6 matching bases. In nucleotides, the CDR3 is TGTGCCAGCAGTGGGGGGGGCGGGAGGTACACTGAAGCTTTCTTT. Protein product: CASSGGGGRYTEAFF. The full variable domain, with the rest looked up from reference TRBV28 and TRBJ1-1, is DVKVTQSSRYLVKRTGEKVFLECVQDMDHENMFWYRQDPGLGLRLIYFSYDVKMKEKGDIPEGYSVSREKKERFSLILESASTNQTSMYLCASSGGGGRYTEAFFGQGTRLTVV.